These 27 T cell receptor beta chains came from one sample sequenced in a study of human T cells and chemical hapten exposure. Stated time point: patch test 3, about 24 weeks after DPC sensitization. Regarding treatment: therapeutic diphenylcyclopropenone sensitization with weekly scalp DPC. TCRdb used MiXCR to reprocess the RACE reads, holding one entry per CDR3 protein. The table shows 80,000 to 100,000 distinct CDR3 sequences, with about a tenth occurring only once. Specimen: whole blood, collected in connection with sensitization to the hapten diphenylcyclopropenone (DPC). These receptors originate from a woman in her 30s with alopecia areata. Some clones in this sample may be carry-over from other donors' samples.

In its sample, this clonotype was seen many times. The rearrangement links TRBV2 to TRBJ1-5; D remains ambiguous. This CDR3 has 15 residues. CDR1 is SNHLY and CDR2 is FYNNEI in the germline V gene. V was cut by 8 bases and J by 3 bases, with 17 bases left in between. The CDR3 here is CASARLPRINQPQHF. CDR3 in DNA: TGTGCCAGCGCTCGACTACCGCGGATCAATCAGCCCCAGCATTTT.

This clonotype was observed at least ten times. The chain recombines TRBV6-5 with TRBJ2-3; possible D gene TRBD2, 6 bases. The CDR3 spans 16 residues. Per the germline V gene, CDR1 is MNHEY and CDR2 is SVGAGI. Trimming cost V 0 bases and J 2 bases, with 12 bases left between them. CDR3 nucleotide sequence: TGTGCCAGCAGTTACTCGACGGTAGCGGCCACAGATACGCAGTATTTT. This translates into CASSYSTVAATDTQYF.

This clonotype showed up many times. The chain is built from TRBV24-1 and TRBJ2-1; D might be TRBD1 (7 bases). Trimming stripped 5 bases from V and 8 bases from J, with 15 bases between. The germline gives CDR1 KGHDR, CDR2 SFDVKD. This CDR3 is built from 14 residues. The CDR3 nucleotides are TGTGCCACCAGTGTCCGTCAGGGGGGCTATGAGCAGTTCTTC. Translated: CATSVRQGGYEQFF.

The chain is built from TRBV20-1 and TRBJ2-7; D not resolved. The CDR3 loop spans 12 amino acids. Germline CDR1 DFQATT, CDR2 SNEGSKA (reference sequence). Between the trimmed V and J ends, which lost 5 bases and 6 bases, there was a span of 14 bases. The CDR3 is CSAQRPPSEQYF. The CDR3 nucleotides are TGCAGTGCTCAGAGGCCTCCCAGCGAGCAGTACTTC.

This clonotype was seen repeatedly, ten times or more. The chain joins TRBV3-1 to TRBJ1-5; D ambiguous. Germline V lookup: CDR1 LGHDT, CDR2 YNNKEL (reference sequence). The length of the CDR3 is 16 residues. Trimming took off 3 bases at V and 6 bases at J, with 18 bases between the two ends. Written as DNA, the CDR3 is TGTGCCAGCAGCCAGACAAGCTTTCTAGGTCCTCAGCCCCAGCATTTT. The encoded protein is CASSQTSFLGPQPQHF.

Many counts were recorded for this clonotype. The chain uses TRBV19 and TRBJ2-7; D is unresolved. V was pared by 5 bases and J by 2 bases, with 10 bases between. From germline, CDR1 is LNHDA and CDR2 SQIVND (reference sequence). This CDR3 region has 13 residues. Here the CDR3 DNA reads TGTGCCAGTAGTTCCCCAGCTACCTACGAGCAGTACTTC. This sequence encodes CASSSPATYEQYF.

CDR3 amino acids: CSSPPRRETQYF. The CDR3 region has the DNA TGCAGTAGCCCCCCCAGGAGGGAGACCCAGTACTTC. The chain carries TRBV20-1 and TRBJ2-5; D is possibly TRBD2 (5 bases). From germline, CDR1 is DFQATT and CDR2 SNEGSKA (reference sequence). V was shortened by 8 bases and J by 5 bases, with 15 bases between the two germline ends. The CDR3 loop spans 12 amino acids.

The V call is TRBV20-1, the J call TRBJ2-7, with 7 bases fitting TRBD2. V lost 4 bases, J lost 2 bases, and 11 bases stayed unmatched. This CDR3 spans 15 amino acids. CDR1 is DFQATT, CDR2 SNEGSKA, per germline (reference sequence). This CDR3 reads CSATENKREAYEQYF. The CDR3 nucleotides are TGCAGTGCTACAGAAAACAAGCGGGAAGCCTACGAGCAGTACTTC.

This clonotype was seen a few times. The chain carries TRBV29-1 and TRBJ2-7; 7 nucleotides align to TRBD2. The CDR3 has 12 amino acids. Germline V lookup: CDR1 SQVTM, CDR2 ANQGSEA. The junction had 2 bases not matched to a gene; V was cut back by 3 bases and J by 3 bases. The CDR3 reads CSVEERDYEQYF. CDR3 nucleotide sequence: TGCAGCGTTGAGGAGCGGGACTACGAGCAGTACTTC.

In this sample, this clonotype turned up a few times. The CDR3 nucleotides read TGTGCCAGCAAATGGGGGCGGGACGTCTCCTACGAGCAGTACTTC. It is translated as CASKWGRDVSYEQYF. The chain uses TRBV5-4 and TRBJ2-7; D could derive from TRBD1 or TRBD2 (6 bases each). Germline V gene sequence: CDR1 SGHNT, CDR2 YYREEE (reference sequence). The CDR3 loop spans 15 amino acids. V was clipped by 6 bases and J by 0 bases, with 16 bases between them.

This clonotype has ten or more counts. Germline is not matched at one junction end, which may reflect a read error. CDR3 DNA: TGTGCTAGCAGCTTAAATGGAGCCGGAGCAGATACGCAGTATTTT. Amino acids: CASSLNGAGADTQYF. V gene TRBV7-7 combines with J gene TRBJ2-3; D unresolved. The CDR3 is 15 residues long. CDR1 is SSHAT and CDR2 is FNYEAQ in the germline V gene (reference sequence).

This clonotype was seen a handful of times. CDR3 loop: CASSPTPLAGNEQFF. CDR3 nucleotide sequence: TGTGCCAGCAGCCCTACCCCACTAGCGGGGAATGAGCAGTTCTTC. This chain uses TRBV7-2 with TRBJ2-1; 10 bases line up with TRBD2. The CDR3 has 15 residues. V was pared by 5 bases and J by 7 bases, with 8 bases of the junction left unmatched. Germline CDR1 is SGHTA and CDR2 is FQGNSA. Using reference TRBV7-2 and TRBJ2-1 for the parts outside the CDR3, the full variable domain is GAGVSQSPSNKVTEKGKDVELRCDPISGHTALYWYRQSLGQGLEFLIYFQGNSAPDKSGLPSDRFSAERTGGSVSTLTIQRTQQEDSAVYLCASSPTPLAGNEQFFGPGTRLTVL.

The count of this clonotype is one. The chain is built from TRBV30 and TRBJ2-5; 7 positions match TRBD1. The CDR3 runs to 14 residues. V lost 0 bases, J lost 2 bases, and 3 bases stayed unmatched. The germline gives CDR1 GTSNPN, CDR2 SVGIG (reference sequence). CDR3 sequence (DNA): TGTGCCTGGAGTGTCGGGACAGTTCAAGAGACCCAGTACTTC. Translated: CAWSVGTVQETQYF.

The chain carries TRBV9 and TRBJ2-3, with 9 bases matching TRBD1. The CDR3 totals 15 residues. Germline V gene sequence: CDR1 SGDLS, CDR2 YYNGEE. The V segment lost 3 bases and the J segment 4 bases; nucleotides outside the gene matches: 6. CDR3 sequence: CASSAGQGRSDTQYF. The CDR3 DNA is TGTGCCAGCAGCGCGGGACAGGGAAGGTCAGATACGCAGTATTTT. Looking up the rest from reference TRBV9 and TRBJ2-3 gives the full variable domain: DSGVTQTPKHLITATGQRVTLRCSPRSGDLSVYWYQQSLDQGLQFLIQYYNGEERAKGNILERFSAQQFPDLHSELNLSSLELGDSALYFCASSAGQGRSDTQYFGPGTRLTVL.

This clonotype was counted only a few times. The rearrangement uses TRBV20-1 and TRBJ2-1; 11 nucleotides line up with TRBD2. The germline V gene encodes CDR1 DFQATT and CDR2 SNEGSKA (reference sequence). This CDR3 has 17 amino acids. V trimming: 2 bases; J trimming: 5 bases; junction bases outside the gene matches: 11. The CDR3 nucleotides read TGCAGTGCTAGACCCGCCCAAGCTAGCGGGAGGAACAATGAGCAGTTCTTC. This translates into CSARPAQASGRNNEQFF.

This clonotype appeared a few times. The J gene is TRBJ1-1, the V gene TRBV28; 11 nucleotides agree with TRBD1. This CDR3 region has 15 residues. In germline, CDR1 is MDHEN, CDR2 SYDVKM. V gave up 5 bases and J gave up 5 bases; unmatched junction bases: 7. CDR3 sequence: CASSTAGTGGTEAFF. CDR3 in DNA: TGTGCCAGCAGTACAGCCGGGACAGGGGGAACTGAAGCTTTCTTT.

This clonotype was counted a few times. This chain links TRBV7-9 with TRBJ1-2; D perhaps matches TRBD1 (5 bases). The CDR3 sequence is 15 residues long. Trimming pared 0 bases from V and 4 bases from J, leaving 12 bases between. CDR1 is SEHNR, CDR2 FQNEAQ, per germline (reference sequence). The CDR3 DNA reads as TGTGCCAGCAGCTTAGCGGGGGGTGTTGGCTATGGCTACACCTTC. It encodes CASSLAGGVGYGYTF.

This clonotype was observed a handful of times. One end of the junction fails to match germline, which may point to a read error. The V call is TRBV7-7, the J call TRBJ2-1; D perhaps matches TRBD2 (5 bases). CDR1 and CDR2 from the germline V gene are SSHAT and FNYEAQ (reference sequence). CDR3 length equals 13 residues. The CDR3 loop reads CASSLRGDNEQFF. CDR3 bases: TGTGCTAGCAGCCTCCGGGGAGACAATGAGCAGTTCTTC.

The rearrangement joins TRBV6-6 to TRBJ2-6; tentative D call: TRBD2 (6 bases). Per the germline V gene, CDR1 is MNHNY and CDR2 is SVGAGI (reference sequence). The CDR3 totals 17 residues. Trimming left V 4 bases short and J 0 bases short, with 13 bases between. CDR3 loop: CASSSPGVYSGANVLTF. CDR3 sequence (DNA): TGTGCCAGCAGTTCACCGGGGGTCTACTCTGGGGCCAACGTCCTGACTTTC.

This clonotype was seen repeatedly, ten times or more. The gene calls are TRBV6-6 and TRBJ2-5; 8 positions agree with TRBD2. CDR3 size: 13 residues. V was pared by 6 bases and J by 2 bases, with 2 bases of the junction left unmatched. The germline V gene encodes CDR1 MNHNY and CDR2 SVGAGI (reference sequence). CDR3 sequence: CASSPGGQETQYF. CDR3 nucleotide sequence: TGTGCCAGCAGCCCGGGGGGGCAAGAGACCCAGTACTTC.

This clonotype was counted only a few times. This CDR3 is CASSLGILGGLEETQYF. The CDR3, as DNA: TGTGCCAGCAGCTTAGGGATCCTTGGGGGTCTGGAGGAGACCCAGTACTTC. V is TRBV7-2 and J is TRBJ2-5; tentatively, D is TRBD1 or TRBD2 (5 bases each). Germline lookup yields CDR1 SGHTA and CDR2 FQGNSA. The CDR3 loop spans 17 amino acids. Deletions cut 1 base from V and 5 bases from J, with 20 bases between.

This clonotype was seen many times. The chain combines TRBV28 with TRBJ1-5, with 8 bases aligning to TRBD1. The V and J ends lost 3 bases and 4 bases, in that order; junction bases with no gene match: 11. There are 17 residues in the CDR3. Looked up from germline, CDR1 is MDHEN and CDR2 is SYDVKM. The CDR3 is CASSFRGLGNTNQPQHF. The CDR3 DNA is TGTGCCAGCAGTTTCAGGGGGCTAGGAAACACAAATCAGCCCCAGCATTTT.

Ten or more counts support this clonotype. The V and J genes are TRBV6-5 and TRBJ2-6; 8 bases line up with TRBD1. Germline V CDR1 and CDR2: MNHEY, SVGAGI. This CDR3 has 18 residues. Unmatched junction bases numbered 11, after V lost 6 bases and J lost 1 base. CDR3 bases: TGTGCCAGCAGATCACCCGGGACAGGCCTATCTGGGGCCAACGTCCTGACTTTC. Encoded protein: CASRSPGTGLSGANVLTF.

The rearrangement uses TRBV29-1 and TRBJ2-1; D is ambiguous. Trimming took 3 bases from V and 4 from J, leaving 7 bases between them. Germline CDR1 SQVTM, CDR2 ANQGSEA. The CDR3 covers 12 residues. As DNA, the CDR3 is TGCAGCGTTGATCTCGGTTACAATGAGCAGTTCTTC. Amino acids: CSVDLGYNEQFF.

This clonotype was counted between two and nine times. The chain combines TRBV6-2 or TRBV6-3 with TRBJ2-3, with D tentatively TRBD1 (5 bases). The length of the CDR3 is 14 residues. Trimming stripped 6 bases from V and 2 bases from J, with 12 bases between. From germline, CDR1 is MNHEY and CDR2 SVGEGT. CDR3 protein: CASSPFRATDTQYF. The CDR3 coding sequence is TGTGCCAGCAGCCCTTTCAGGGCCACAGATACGCAGTATTTT.

This clonotype was seen at least ten times. V and J are TRBV29-1 and TRBJ2-3, with no clear D. The V end was cut by 7 bases, the J end by 3 bases, with 8 bases between. The CDR3 totals 11 residues. CDR1 and CDR2 (germline): SQVTM, ANQGSEA. The CDR3 reads CSGVSTDTQYF. CDR3 DNA sequence: TGCAGCGGAGTCAGTACAGATACGCAGTATTTT.

This clonotype was seen at least ten times. The chain uses TRBV20-1 and TRBJ2-7; 7 bases are shared with TRBD1. The CDR3 is made up of 12 amino acids. Unmatched junction bases numbered 3, after V lost 5 bases and J lost 2 bases. Germline assignment: CDR1 DFQATT and CDR2 SNEGSKA (reference sequence). As DNA, the CDR3 is TGCAGTGCTCCGGGACAGACCTACGAGCAGTACTTC. It codes for CSAPGQTYEQYF.